This TCR beta chain originates from a study of T cells in Graves' hyperthyroidism and ophthalmopathy. Study observations and caveats: The majority of expanded thyroid clonotypes above 0.001 also appeared in blood. Before onset, by a median of approximately 6.8 months, the model predicted ophthalmopathy.

Researchers took RNA transcripts and amplified the TCR beta CDR3 regions from them. HTBI primers were the set used in a first-round RT-PCR of the TCR CDR3. TCRdb used MiXCR to reprocess the multiplex PCR reads, holding one entry per CDR3 protein. The profile covers approximately 480,000 distinct CDR3 sequences, with 20% appearing a single time and about 30% taken by the ten largest. Diagnoses used clinical symptoms, serum thyroxine and TRAb, thyroid ultrasound and orbital computed tomography. As to this clonotype: The antigen is undetermined.

The germline CDR1 and CDR2 sequences are MNHEY and SVGAGI. This CDR3 has 14 amino acids. V gave up 2 bases and J gave up 3 bases, with 8 bases separating them. This chain links TRBV6-5 with TRBJ1-5; the D is unclear. Sequenced: blood. The source of this sequence is a young man with Graves' hyperthyroidism. DNA for the CDR3: TGTGCCAGCAGTTACGGGGAAACCAATCAGCCCCAGCATTTT. Its translation is CASSYGETNQPQHF.